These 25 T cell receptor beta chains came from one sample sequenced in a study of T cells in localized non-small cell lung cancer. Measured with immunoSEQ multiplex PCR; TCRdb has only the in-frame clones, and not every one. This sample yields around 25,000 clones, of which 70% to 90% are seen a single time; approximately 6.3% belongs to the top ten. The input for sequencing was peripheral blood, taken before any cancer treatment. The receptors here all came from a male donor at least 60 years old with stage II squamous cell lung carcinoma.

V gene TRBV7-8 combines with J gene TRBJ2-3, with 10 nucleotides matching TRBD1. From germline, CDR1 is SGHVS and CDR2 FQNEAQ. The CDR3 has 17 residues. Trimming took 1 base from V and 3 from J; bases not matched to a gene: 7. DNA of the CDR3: TGTGCCAGCAGCTTAGGCCCTGGGACAGGGGTTACAGATACGCAGTATTTT. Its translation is CASSLGPGTGVTDTQYF.

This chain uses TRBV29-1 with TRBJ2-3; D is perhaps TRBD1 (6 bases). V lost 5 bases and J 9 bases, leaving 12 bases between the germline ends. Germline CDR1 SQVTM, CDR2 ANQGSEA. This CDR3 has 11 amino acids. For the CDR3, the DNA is TGCAGCGTTAGTGGGGGCGGGACGCAGTATTTT. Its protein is CSVSGGGTQYF.

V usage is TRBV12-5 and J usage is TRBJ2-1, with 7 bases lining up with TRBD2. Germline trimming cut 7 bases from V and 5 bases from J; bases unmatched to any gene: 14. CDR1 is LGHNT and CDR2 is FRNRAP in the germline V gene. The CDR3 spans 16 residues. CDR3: CASAPGGGLGDNEQFF. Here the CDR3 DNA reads TGTGCTAGTGCCCCTGGGGGTGGACTAGGGGACAATGAGCAGTTCTTC.

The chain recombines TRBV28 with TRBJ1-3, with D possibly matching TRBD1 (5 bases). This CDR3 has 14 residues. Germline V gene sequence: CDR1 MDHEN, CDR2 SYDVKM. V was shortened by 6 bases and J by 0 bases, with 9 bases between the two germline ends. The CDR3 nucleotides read TGTGCCAGCAGAGAGGGGTTCTCTGGAAACACCATATATTTT. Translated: CASREGFSGNTIYF.

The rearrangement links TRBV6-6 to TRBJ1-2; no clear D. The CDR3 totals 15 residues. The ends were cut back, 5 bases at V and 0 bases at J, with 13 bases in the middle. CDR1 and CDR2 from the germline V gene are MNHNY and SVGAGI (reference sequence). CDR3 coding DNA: TGTGCCAGCAGTGCGACTCCCGACTCTAACTATGGCTACACCTTC. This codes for CASSATPDSNYGYTF.

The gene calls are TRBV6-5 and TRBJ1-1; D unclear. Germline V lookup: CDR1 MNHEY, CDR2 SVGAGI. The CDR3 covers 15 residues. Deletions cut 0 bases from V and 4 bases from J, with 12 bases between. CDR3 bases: TGTGCCAGCAGTTACTCCGTCGGGTGGGGCACTGAAGCTTTCTTT. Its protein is CASSYSVGWGTEAFF.

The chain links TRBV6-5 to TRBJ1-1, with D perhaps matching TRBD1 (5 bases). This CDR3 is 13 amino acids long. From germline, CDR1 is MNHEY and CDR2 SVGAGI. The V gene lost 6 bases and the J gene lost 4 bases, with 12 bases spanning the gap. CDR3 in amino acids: CASSPPGGTEAFF. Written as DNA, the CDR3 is TGTGCCAGCAGCCCCCCCGGGGGCACTGAAGCTTTCTTT.

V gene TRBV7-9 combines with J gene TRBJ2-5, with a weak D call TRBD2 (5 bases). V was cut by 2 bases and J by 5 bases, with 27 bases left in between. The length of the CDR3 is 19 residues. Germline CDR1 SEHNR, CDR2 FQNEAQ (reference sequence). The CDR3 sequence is CASSLNLVYVGERQETQYF. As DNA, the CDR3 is TGTGCCAGCAGCTTAAATTTAGTATATGTGGGAGAGAGGCAGGAGACCCAGTACTTC.

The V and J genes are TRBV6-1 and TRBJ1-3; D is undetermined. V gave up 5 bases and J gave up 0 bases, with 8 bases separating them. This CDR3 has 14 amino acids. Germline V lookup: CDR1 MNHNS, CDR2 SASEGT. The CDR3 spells CASSQVHSGNTIYF. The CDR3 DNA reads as TGTGCCAGCAGTCAGGTGCACTCTGGAAACACCATATATTTT.

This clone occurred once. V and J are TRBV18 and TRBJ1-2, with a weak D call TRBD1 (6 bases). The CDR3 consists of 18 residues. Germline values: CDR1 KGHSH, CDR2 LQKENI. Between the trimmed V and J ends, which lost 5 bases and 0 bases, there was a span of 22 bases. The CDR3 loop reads CASSAHAQTGKTNYGYTF. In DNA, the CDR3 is TGTGCCAGCTCAGCACACGCTCAAACAGGGAAGACTAACTATGGCTACACCTTC.

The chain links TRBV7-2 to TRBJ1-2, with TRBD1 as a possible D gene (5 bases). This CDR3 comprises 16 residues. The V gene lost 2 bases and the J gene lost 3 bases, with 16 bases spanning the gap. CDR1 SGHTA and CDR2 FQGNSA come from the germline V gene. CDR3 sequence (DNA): TGTGCCAGCAGCTTAAGTTTAGGTGGGACCTACTATGGCTACACCTTC. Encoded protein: CASSLSLGGTYYGYTF.

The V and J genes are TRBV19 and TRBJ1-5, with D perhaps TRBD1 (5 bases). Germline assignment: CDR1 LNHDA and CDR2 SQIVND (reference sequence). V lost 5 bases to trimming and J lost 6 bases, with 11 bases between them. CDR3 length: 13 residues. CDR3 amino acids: CASSGREVQPQHF. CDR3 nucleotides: TGTGCCAGTAGTGGCAGGGAGGTTCAGCCCCAGCATTTT.

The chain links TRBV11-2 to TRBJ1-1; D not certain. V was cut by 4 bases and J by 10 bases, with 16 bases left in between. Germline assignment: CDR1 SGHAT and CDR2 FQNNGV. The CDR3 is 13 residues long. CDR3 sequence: CASSSTLPLGAFF. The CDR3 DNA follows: TGTGCCAGCAGCTCCACCCTCCCCCTAGGAGCTTTCTTT. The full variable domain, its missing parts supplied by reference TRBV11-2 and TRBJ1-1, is EAGVAQSPRYKIIEKRQSVAFWCNPISGHATLYWYQQILGQGPKLLIQFQNNGVVDDSQLPKDRFSAERLKGVDSTLKIQPAKLEDSAVYLCASSSTLPLGAFFGQGTRLTVV.

This CDR3 is CASSLGHTDTQYF. CDR3 sequence (DNA): TGTGCCAGCAGCTTGGGACACACAGATACGCAGTATTTT. V and J are TRBV5-6 and TRBJ2-3, with D unresolved. CDR1 SGHDT and CDR2 YYEEEE come from the germline V gene. Trimming removed 0 bases at V and 2 bases at J, with 4 bases between. The CDR3 is 13 amino acids.

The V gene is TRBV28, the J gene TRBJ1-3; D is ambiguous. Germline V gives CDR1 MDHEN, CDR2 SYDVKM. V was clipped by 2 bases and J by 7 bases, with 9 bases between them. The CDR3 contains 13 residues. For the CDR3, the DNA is TGTGCCAGCAGTTTAGGGCTCCACAACACCATATATTTT. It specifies CASSLGLHNTIYF.

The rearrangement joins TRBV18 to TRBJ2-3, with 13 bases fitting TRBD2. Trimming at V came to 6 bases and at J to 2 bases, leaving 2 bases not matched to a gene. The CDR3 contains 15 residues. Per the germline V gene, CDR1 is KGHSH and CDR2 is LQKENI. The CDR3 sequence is CASSGLAGTTDTQYF. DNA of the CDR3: TGTGCCAGCTCGGGACTAGCGGGGACCACAGATACGCAGTATTTT. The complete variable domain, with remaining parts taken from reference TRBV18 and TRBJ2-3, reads NAGVMQNPRHLVRRRGQEARLRCSPMKGHSHVYWYRQLPEEGLKFMVYLQKENIIDESGMPKERFSAEFPKEGPSILRIQQVVRGDSAAYFCASSGLAGTTDTQYFGPGTRLTVL.

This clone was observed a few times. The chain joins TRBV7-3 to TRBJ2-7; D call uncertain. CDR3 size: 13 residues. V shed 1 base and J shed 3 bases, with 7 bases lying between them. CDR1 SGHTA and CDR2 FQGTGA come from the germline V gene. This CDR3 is CASSLNPVYEQYF. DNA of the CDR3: TGTGCCAGCAGCTTAAACCCCGTCTACGAGCAGTACTTC.

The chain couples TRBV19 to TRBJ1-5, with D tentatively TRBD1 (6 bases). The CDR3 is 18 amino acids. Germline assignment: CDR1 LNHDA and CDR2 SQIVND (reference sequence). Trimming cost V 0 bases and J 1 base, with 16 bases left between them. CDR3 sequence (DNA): TGTGCCAGTAGTATAGATTTGCTGGGGGCCGGGAGCAATCAGCCCCAGCATTTT. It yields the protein CASSIDLLGAGSNQPQHF.

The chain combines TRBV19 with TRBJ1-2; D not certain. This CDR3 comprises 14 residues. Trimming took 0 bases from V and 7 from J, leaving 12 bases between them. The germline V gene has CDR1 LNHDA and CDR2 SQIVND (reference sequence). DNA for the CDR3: TGTGCCAGTAGTATAGATCTTCGGGCAGGTGGCTACACCTTC. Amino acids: CASSIDLRAGGYTF.

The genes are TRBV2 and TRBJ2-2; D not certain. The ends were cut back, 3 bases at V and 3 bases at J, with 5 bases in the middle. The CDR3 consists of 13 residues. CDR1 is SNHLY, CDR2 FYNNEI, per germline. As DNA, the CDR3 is TGTGCCAGCAGTGACAAATACACCGGGGAGCTGTTTTTT. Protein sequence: CASSDKYTGELFF.

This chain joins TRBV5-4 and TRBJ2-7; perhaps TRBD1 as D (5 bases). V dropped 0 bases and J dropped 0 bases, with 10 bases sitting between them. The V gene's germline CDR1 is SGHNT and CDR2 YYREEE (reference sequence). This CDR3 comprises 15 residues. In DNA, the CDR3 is TGTGCCAGCAGCTTGGCAGGGTCAAGCTCCTACGAGCAGTACTTC. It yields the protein CASSLAGSSSYEQYF.

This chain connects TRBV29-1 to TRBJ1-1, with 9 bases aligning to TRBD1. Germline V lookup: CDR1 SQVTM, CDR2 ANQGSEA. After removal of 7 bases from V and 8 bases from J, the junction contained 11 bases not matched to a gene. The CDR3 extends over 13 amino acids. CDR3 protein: CSAARRDRGEAFF. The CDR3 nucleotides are TGCAGCGCCGCTCGAAGAGACAGGGGGGAAGCTTTCTTT.

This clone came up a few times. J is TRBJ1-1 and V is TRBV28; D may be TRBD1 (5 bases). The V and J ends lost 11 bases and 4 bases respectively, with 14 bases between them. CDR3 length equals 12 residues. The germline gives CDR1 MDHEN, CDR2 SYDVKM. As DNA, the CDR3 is TGTGCCCTTTCCGGGGGAGGCACTGAAGCTTTCTTT. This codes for CALSGGGTEAFF.

This CDR3 reads CASSYSGGGEKLFF. The DNA for the CDR3 is TGTGCCAGCAGTTACTCCGGAGGGGGCGAAAAACTGTTTTTT. The V call is TRBV6-5, the J call TRBJ1-4; 7 nucleotides match TRBD1. V gave up 0 bases and J gave up 8 bases; unmatched junction bases: 3. Germline V gives CDR1 MNHEY, CDR2 SVGAGI. CDR3 length: 14 amino acids.

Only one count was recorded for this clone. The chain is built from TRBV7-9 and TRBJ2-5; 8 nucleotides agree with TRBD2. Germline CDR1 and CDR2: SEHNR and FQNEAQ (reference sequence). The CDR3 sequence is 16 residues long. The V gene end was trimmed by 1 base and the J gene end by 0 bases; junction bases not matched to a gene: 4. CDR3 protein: CASSLEGAGDQETQYF. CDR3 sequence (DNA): TGTGCCAGCAGCTTAGAGGGAGCGGGGGACCAAGAGACCCAGTACTTC.